This TCR beta chain was obtained from a study of cytomegalovirus exposure and HLA in healthy donors. Study outcomes and limitations: With high specificity and sensitivity, the classifier reportedly diagnosed cytomegalovirus status. Data from an earlier analysis indicated that most TCR beta V segments were productive either about 87% or about 30% of the time.

Worth noting for this clone: Its matching antigen is unknown.

Trimming at V came to 2 bases and at J to 5 bases, leaving 12 bases not matched to a gene. The CDR3 contains 16 residues. Primers: 60 Vbeta forward and 13 Jbeta reverse. Assay: immunoSEQ multiplex PCR; the TCRdb copy retains only in-frame clones and omits some. The sample includes tens of thousands of clones, around nine tenths of them seen just once. This clonotype was obtained from a boy aged 5-17 years in good health and CMV-seronegative. The chain combines TRBV23-1 with TRBJ2-7, with 7 positions matching TRBD1. TRBV23-1 qualifies as an ORF whose function is uncertain. The sample comprised PBMCs. The CDR3: CASSQNRRGRPDEQYF. Written as DNA, the CDR3 is TGCGCCAGCAGTCAAAACCGAAGGGGGCGCCCGGACGAGCAGTACTTC.